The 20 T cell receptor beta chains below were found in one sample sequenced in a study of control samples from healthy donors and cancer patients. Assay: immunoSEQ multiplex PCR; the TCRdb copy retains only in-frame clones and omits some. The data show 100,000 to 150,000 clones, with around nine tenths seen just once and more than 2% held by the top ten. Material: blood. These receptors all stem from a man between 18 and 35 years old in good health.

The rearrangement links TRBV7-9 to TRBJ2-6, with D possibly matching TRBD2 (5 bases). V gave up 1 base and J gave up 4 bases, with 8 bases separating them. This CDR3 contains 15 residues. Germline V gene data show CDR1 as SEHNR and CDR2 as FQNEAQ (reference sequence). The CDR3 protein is CASSLGGVGANVLTF. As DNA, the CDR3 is TGTGCCAGCAGCTTAGGGGGAGTAGGGGCCAACGTCCTGACTTTC.

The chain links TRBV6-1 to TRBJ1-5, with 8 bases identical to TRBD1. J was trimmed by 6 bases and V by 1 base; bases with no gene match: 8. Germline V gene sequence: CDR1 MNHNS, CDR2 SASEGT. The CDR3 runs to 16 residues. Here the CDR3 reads CASSEGRDRLFQPQHF. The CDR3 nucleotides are TGTGCCAGCAGTGAAGGCCGGGACAGGCTTTTTCAGCCCCAGCATTTT.

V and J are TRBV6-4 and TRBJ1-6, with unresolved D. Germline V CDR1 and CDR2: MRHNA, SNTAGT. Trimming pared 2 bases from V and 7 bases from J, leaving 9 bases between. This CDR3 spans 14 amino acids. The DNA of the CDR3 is TGTGCCAGCAGTGACCGCGGAGACAATTCACCCCTCCACTTT. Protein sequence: CASSDRGDNSPLHF.

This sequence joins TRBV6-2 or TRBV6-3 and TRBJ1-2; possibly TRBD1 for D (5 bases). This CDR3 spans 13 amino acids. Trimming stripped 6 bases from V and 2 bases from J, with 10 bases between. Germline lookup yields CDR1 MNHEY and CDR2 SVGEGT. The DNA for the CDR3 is TGTGCCAGCAGCGGCCGGGACAACTATGGCTACACCTTC. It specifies CASSGRDNYGYTF.

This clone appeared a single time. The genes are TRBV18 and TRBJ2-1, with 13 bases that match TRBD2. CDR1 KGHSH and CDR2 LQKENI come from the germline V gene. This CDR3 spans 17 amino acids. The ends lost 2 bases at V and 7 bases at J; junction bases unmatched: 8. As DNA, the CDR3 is TGTGCCAGCTCACCAGGGACTAGCGGGGTCGGGGTAAATGAGCAGTTCTTC. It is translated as CASSPGTSGVGVNEQFF.

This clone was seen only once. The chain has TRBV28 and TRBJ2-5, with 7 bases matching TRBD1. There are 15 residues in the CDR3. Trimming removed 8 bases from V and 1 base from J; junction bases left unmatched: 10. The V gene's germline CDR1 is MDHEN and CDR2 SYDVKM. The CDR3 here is CASVPTGWSQETQYF. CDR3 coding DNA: TGTGCCAGCGTCCCGACAGGGTGGTCCCAAGAGACCCAGTACTTC.

CDR3 amino acids: CASSLGLAVTGELFF. The CDR3 DNA reads as TGTGCCAGCAGCCTTGGACTAGCGGTAACCGGGGAGCTGTTTTTT. The chain employs TRBV2 and TRBJ2-2, with 10 bases matching TRBD2. The germline V gene has CDR1 SNHLY and CDR2 FYNNEI. This CDR3 is 15 amino acids long. The trim removed 6 bases at V and 5 bases at J, leaving 6 bases unmatched.

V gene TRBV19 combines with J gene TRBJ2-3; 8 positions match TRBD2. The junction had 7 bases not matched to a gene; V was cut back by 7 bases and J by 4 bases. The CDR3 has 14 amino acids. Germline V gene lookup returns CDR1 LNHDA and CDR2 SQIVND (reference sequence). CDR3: CASNDPGGADTQYF. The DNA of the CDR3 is TGTGCCAGTAATGATCCCGGGGGGGCAGATACGCAGTATTTT.

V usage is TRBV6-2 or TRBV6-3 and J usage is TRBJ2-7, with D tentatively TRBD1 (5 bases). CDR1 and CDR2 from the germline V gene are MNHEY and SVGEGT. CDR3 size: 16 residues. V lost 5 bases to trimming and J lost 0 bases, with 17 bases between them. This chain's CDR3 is CASSDPGQNISYEQYV. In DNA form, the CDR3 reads TGTGCCAGCAGTGACCCTGGACAAAATATCTCCTACGAGCAGTACGTC.

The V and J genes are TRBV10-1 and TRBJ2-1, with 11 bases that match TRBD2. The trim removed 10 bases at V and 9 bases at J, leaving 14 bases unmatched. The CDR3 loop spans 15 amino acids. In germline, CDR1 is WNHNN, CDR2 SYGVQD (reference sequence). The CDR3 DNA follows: TGCGCCACCCAGGAGAGACTAGCGGGGAAGAGTGAGCAGTTCTTC. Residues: CATQERLAGKSEQFF.

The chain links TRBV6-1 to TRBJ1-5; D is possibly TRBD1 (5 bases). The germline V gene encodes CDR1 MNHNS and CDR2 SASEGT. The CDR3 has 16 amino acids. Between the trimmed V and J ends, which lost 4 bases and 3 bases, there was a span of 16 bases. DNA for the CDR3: TGTGCCAGCAGTGGCTTACCAGGGCCCCTCAATCAGCCCCAGCATTTT. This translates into CASSGLPGPLNQPQHF.

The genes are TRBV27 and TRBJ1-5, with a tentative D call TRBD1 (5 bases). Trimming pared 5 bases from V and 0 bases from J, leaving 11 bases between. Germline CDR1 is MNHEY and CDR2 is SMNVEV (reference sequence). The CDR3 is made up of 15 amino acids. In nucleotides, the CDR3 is TGTGCCAGCAGTCCGACAGTCCCTAGCAATCAGCCCCAGCATTTT. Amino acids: CASSPTVPSNQPQHF.

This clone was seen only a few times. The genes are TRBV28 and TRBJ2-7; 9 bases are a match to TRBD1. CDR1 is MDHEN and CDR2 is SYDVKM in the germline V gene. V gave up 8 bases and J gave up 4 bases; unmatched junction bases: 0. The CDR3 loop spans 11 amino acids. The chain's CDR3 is CASGTGYEQYF. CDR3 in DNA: TGTGCCAGCGGGACAGGGTACGAGCAGTACTTC.

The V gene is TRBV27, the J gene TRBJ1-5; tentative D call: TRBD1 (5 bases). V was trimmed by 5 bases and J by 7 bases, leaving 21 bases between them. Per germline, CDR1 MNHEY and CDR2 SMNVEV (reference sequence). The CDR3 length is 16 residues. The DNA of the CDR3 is TGTGCCAGCAGTCCCCTCCCAGGGAGAGGATTGCAGCCCCAGCATTTT. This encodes CASSPLPGRGLQPQHF.

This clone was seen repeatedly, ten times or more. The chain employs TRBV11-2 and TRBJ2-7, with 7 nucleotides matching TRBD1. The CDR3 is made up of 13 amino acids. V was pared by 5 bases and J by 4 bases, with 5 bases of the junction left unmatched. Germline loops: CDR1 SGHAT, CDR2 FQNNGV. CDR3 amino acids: CASSPPTGYEQYV. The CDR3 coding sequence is TGTGCCAGCAGCCCCCCGACAGGGTACGAGCAGTACGTC.

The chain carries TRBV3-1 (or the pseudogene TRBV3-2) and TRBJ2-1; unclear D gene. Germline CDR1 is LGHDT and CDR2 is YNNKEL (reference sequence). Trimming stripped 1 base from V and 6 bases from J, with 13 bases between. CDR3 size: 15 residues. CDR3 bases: TGTGCCAGCAGCCAAGTTCAGACCCTTACCAATGAGCAGTTCTTC. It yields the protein CASSQVQTLTNEQFF.

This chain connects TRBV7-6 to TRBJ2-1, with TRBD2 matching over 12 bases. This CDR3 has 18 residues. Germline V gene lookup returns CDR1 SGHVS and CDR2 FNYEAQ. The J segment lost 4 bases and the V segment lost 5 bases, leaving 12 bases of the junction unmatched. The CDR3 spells CASSPSSSGGARYNEQFF. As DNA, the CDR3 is TGTGCCAGCAGCCCATCCTCTAGCGGGGGGGCCAGATACAATGAGCAGTTCTTC.

CDR3 bases: TGTGCCACCAGTGATGCGGGTGCCTATGGCTACACCTTC. This encodes CATSDAGAYGYTF. The chain couples TRBV24-1 to TRBJ1-2; D gene uncertain. The V and J ends lost 3 bases and 4 bases respectively, with 8 bases between them. Germline V CDR1 and CDR2: KGHDR, SFDVKD. CDR3 length: 13 residues.

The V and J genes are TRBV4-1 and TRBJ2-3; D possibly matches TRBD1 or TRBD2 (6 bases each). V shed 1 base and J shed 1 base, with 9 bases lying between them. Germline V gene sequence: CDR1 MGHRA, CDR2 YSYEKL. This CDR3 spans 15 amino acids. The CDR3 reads CASSQAGAGTDTQYF. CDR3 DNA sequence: TGCGCCAGCAGCCAAGCGGGGGCTGGCACAGATACGCAGTATTTT.

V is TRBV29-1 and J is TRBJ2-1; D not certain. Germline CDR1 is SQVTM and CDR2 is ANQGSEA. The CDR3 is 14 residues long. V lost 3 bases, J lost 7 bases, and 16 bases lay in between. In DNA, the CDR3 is TGCAGCGTTGAGGACGTGCTAACGGTTAATGAGCAGTTCTTC. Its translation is CSVEDVLTVNEQFF.